Each of the 28 T cell receptor beta chains below was sequenced from the same sample in a study of metastatic and nonmetastatic thyroid tumors. Patients were all untreated before their thyroid surgery. TCRdb re-analyzed the PCR reads using MiXCR. The repertoire holds 34,000 or so clones, with 15% to 20% as singletons. The sample was blood. These receptors came from a female donor with papillary thyroid cancer or a benign thyroid nodule (not recorded which). Some clones in this sample may be carry-over from other donors' samples.

This chain uses TRBV6-1 with TRBJ2-2; 7 bases agree with TRBD1. Unmatched junction bases numbered 7, after V lost 6 bases and J lost 9 bases. Germline V gene data show CDR1 as MNHNS and CDR2 as SASEGT. CDR3 length: 13 residues. CDR3 loop: CASRQQGSWELFF. CDR3 DNA: TGTGCCAGCAGGCAACAGGGGTCCTGGGAGCTGTTTTTT.

V usage is TRBV11-2 and J usage is TRBJ2-7, with D uncertain. Germline V gene sequence: CDR1 SGHAT, CDR2 FQNNGV. This CDR3 region has 12 residues. The V end lost 2 bases, the J end lost 6 bases, and 8 bases lay between the germline ends. Here the CDR3 reads CASSLNSVEQYF. CDR3 in DNA: TGTGCCAGCAGCTTAAACTCGGTCGAGCAGTACTTC.

Regarding this clone: One end of the junction varies from germline; a read error may be responsible. This chain uses TRBV5-1 with TRBJ2-7; unclear D gene. The CDR3 is made up of 12 amino acids. Germline CDR1 is SGHRS and CDR2 is YFSETQ. CDR3 nucleotide sequence: TGCACCAGCAGCTTGTACCCGTACGAGAAGTACTTC. The encoded protein is CTSSLYPYEKYF.

This clone was detected ten times or more. The J gene is TRBJ2-6, the V gene TRBV28, with D unresolved. V lost 3 bases and J 4 bases, leaving 10 bases between the germline ends. In germline, CDR1 is MDHEN, CDR2 SYDVKM. The CDR3 extends over 15 amino acids. The DNA of the CDR3 is TGTGCCAGCAGTTTGGCAACCTCCGGGGCCAACGTCCTGACTTTC. Translation gives CASSLATSGANVLTF.

Concerning this clone itself: The junction shows a germline mismatch at one end, possibly a read error. The chain has TRBV2 and TRBJ2-7; D remains unclear. CDR3 length: 12 amino acids. Germline assignment: CDR1 SNHLY and CDR2 FYNNEI. This chain's CDR3 is CASCSSLGEHYF. In DNA form, the CDR3 reads TGTGCCAGCTGCTCTTCGCTAGGCGAGCACTACTTC. Full variable domain (missing parts from reference TRBV2 and TRBJ2-7): EPEVTQTPSHQVTQMGQEVILRCVPISNHLYFYWYRQILGQKVEFLVSFYNNEISEKSEIFDDQFSVERPDGSNFTLKIRSTKLEDSAMYFCASCSSLGEHYFGPGTRLTVT.

This clone has just a few counts. With a much larger clone just one base away, this may be a read error. The chain combines TRBV6-1 with TRBJ1-4, with unresolved D. The V and J ends lost 6 bases and 4 bases respectively, with 12 bases between them. From germline, CDR1 is MNHNS and CDR2 SASEGT. This CDR3 comprises 14 residues. In nucleotides, the CDR3 is TGTGCCAGCAGCTCCGAACAGTATAATGAAAAACTGTTTTTT. Translation gives CASSSEQYNEKLFF.

This clone was seen repeatedly, ten times or more. The chain recombines TRBV12-3 or TRBV12-4 with TRBJ2-3; 7 nucleotides agree with TRBD2. CDR3 length: 15 residues. V lost 4 bases to trimming and J lost 3 bases; unmatched junction nucleotides: 7. The CDR3 DNA sequence: TGTGCCAGCAGTTCACGGAGGACTAGTACAGATACGCAGTATTTT. It codes for CASSSRRTSTDTQYF.

There are many counts of this clone. Other DNA sequences in this sample translate to the same CDR3. V gene TRBV27 combines with J gene TRBJ2-2, with D tentatively TRBD1 (6 bases). Germline assignment: CDR1 MNHEY and CDR2 SMNVEV (reference sequence). The CDR3 loop spans 17 amino acids. The V and J ends lost 0 bases and 6 bases respectively, with 17 bases between them. The CDR3 sequence is CASSLSQGSQVAGELFF. CDR3 sequence (DNA): TGTGCCAGCAGTTTATCGCAGGGGAGTCAAGTTGCCGGGGAGCTGTTTTTT.

This clone was recorded many times. The chain recombines TRBV3-1 with TRBJ2-3, with 11 positions matching TRBD2. Trimming at V came to 1 base and at J to 6 bases, leaving 6 bases not matched to a gene. The CDR3 runs to 16 residues. Germline V gene sequence: CDR1 LGHDT, CDR2 YNNKEL (reference sequence). The CDR3 region has the DNA TGTGCCAGCAGCCAAGGTTCTAGCGGGGGGTCGGATACGCAGTATTTT. Its translation is CASSQGSSGGSDTQYF.

This clone occurred many times. The chain couples TRBV5-8 to TRBJ2-7, with TRBD2 identical over 8 bases. The CDR3 contains 15 residues. The germline V gene has CDR1 SGHTS and CDR2 YDEGEE. The trim removed 5 bases at V and 2 bases at J, leaving 9 bases unmatched. CDR3: CASSPQREWTYEQYF. In DNA form, the CDR3 reads TGTGCCAGCAGTCCTCAGCGGGAGTGGACCTACGAGCAGTACTTC.

The table lists this clone with a few counts. A junction boundary mismatches the germline segment, possibly from a read error. The rearrangement uses TRBV10-2 and TRBJ2-7; possibly TRBD2 for D (5 bases). The germline V gene encodes CDR1 WSHSY and CDR2 SAAADI. The CDR3 loop spans 17 amino acids. The CDR3 sequence is CASSDSLLAVGPYEQYF. The CDR3 nucleotides read TGTGCCAGCAGTGACTCCCTCCTAGCTGTAGGGCCTTACGAGCAGTACTTC.

The chain employs TRBV6-1 and TRBJ2-3; D could derive from TRBD1 or TRBD2 (5 bases each). Trimming took off 6 bases at V and 9 bases at J, with 19 bases between the two ends. The CDR3 length is 14 residues. Germline V lookup: CDR1 MNHNS, CDR2 SASEGT. CDR3 region: CASSRGPDRGTQYF. The CDR3 DNA reads TGTGCCAGCAGCCGGGGACCAGATAGAGGAACGCAGTATTTT.

This clone showed up many times. This chain uses TRBV28 with TRBJ2-3; D remains unclear. Germline V gives CDR1 MDHEN, CDR2 SYDVKM. V lost 2 bases and J lost 4, with 10 bases in between. The CDR3 consists of 14 residues. Here the CDR3 DNA reads TGTGCCAGCAGTTTACGGAGATTAGCAGATACGCAGTATTTT. Its protein product is CASSLRRLADTQYF.

This clone came up a few times. The chain uses TRBV28 and TRBJ2-1; D gene ambiguous. The CDR3 contains 15 residues. The germline V gene has CDR1 MDHEN and CDR2 SYDVKM. Trimming pared 2 bases from V and 0 bases from J, leaving 8 bases between. The CDR3 region is CASSLGLISYNEQFF. CDR3 DNA sequence: TGTGCCAGCAGTTTAGGGTTGATCTCCTACAATGAGCAGTTCTTC.

This clone was detected ten times or more. V gene TRBV30 combines with J gene TRBJ1-4; 7 nucleotides align to TRBD1. Germline V gene data show CDR1 as GTSNPN and CDR2 as SVGIG (reference sequence). V lost 0 bases, J lost 7 bases, and 8 bases stayed unmatched. CDR3 length: 15 amino acids. The CDR3, as DNA: TGTGCCTGGAGTGTCGACAGGGTAGGAAGTGAAAAACTGTTTTTT. Its protein product is CAWSVDRVGSEKLFF. Looking up the rest from reference TRBV30 and TRBJ1-4 gives the full variable domain: SQTIHQWPATLVQPVGSPLSLECTVEGTSNPNLYWYRQAAGRGLQLLFYSVGIGQISSEVPQNLSASRPQDRQFILSSKKLLLSDSGFYLCAWSVDRVGSEKLFFGSGTQLSVL.

The chain carries TRBV5-1 and TRBJ2-1; the D is unclear. V gave up 0 bases and J gave up 0 bases, with 7 bases separating them. From germline, CDR1 is SGHRS and CDR2 YFSETQ. CDR3 length: 15 residues. CDR3 sequence: CASSLAGISYNEQFF. CDR3 DNA sequence: TGCGCCAGCAGCTTGGCAGGTATCTCCTACAATGAGCAGTTCTTC.

The chain has TRBV18 and TRBJ1-2, with 10 bases aligning to TRBD1. J was trimmed by 4 bases and V by 4 bases; bases with no gene match: 6. The CDR3 runs to 15 residues. Germline CDR1 is KGHSH and CDR2 is LQKENI. The CDR3 bases are TGTGCCAGCTCACAGCGGGACAGGGGCTCCTATGGCTACACCTTC. Protein product: CASSQRDRGSYGYTF.

This clone was seen a handful of times. The same CDR3 can be traced to other DNA sequences in this sample. The chain joins TRBV4-1 to TRBJ2-1; D might be TRBD1 (5 bases). V lost 3 bases and J 8 bases, leaving 14 bases between the germline ends. The CDR3 contains 14 residues. The germline gives CDR1 MGHRA, CDR2 YSYEKL. CDR3 DNA sequence: TGCGCCAGCAGCCAGGAAGGTTGGGGCGATGAGCAGTTCTTC. This translates into CASSQEGWGDEQFF.

This clone showed up many times. The chain joins TRBV25-1 to TRBJ2-5; 14 bases map to TRBD2. The V gene end was trimmed by 7 bases and the J gene end by 3 bases; junction bases not matched to a gene: 13. The germline V gene has CDR1 MGHDK and CDR2 SYGVNS. The CDR3 covers 18 residues. CDR3 region: CASNQPSSGLAGEETQYF. DNA for the CDR3: TGTGCCAGCAACCAACCTTCCTCGGGACTAGCGGGAGAAGAGACCCAGTACTTC.

This clone came up many times. The V call is TRBV30, the J call TRBJ2-1; D may be TRBD1 (6 bases). V was cut by 8 bases and J by 9 bases, with 23 bases left in between. The CDR3 is 14 residues long. Germline assignment: CDR1 GTSNPN and CDR2 SVGIG (reference sequence). The chain's CDR3 is CAGYRAQRNAEQFF. In DNA form, the CDR3 reads TGTGCCGGATACAGGGCCCAACGTAATGCTGAGCAGTTCTTC.

This clone was found many times. The chain links TRBV7-9 to TRBJ1-3; possibly TRBD1 for D (6 bases). Trimming cost V 8 bases and J 4 bases, with 12 bases left between them. Germline CDR1 SEHNR, CDR2 FQNEAQ (reference sequence). The CDR3 runs 13 residues. The DNA for the CDR3 is TGTGCCAGCGACAGGACTAACGGAAACACCATATATTTT. It translates to CASDRTNGNTIYF.

This clone was seen ten or more times. V usage is TRBV4-1 and J usage is TRBJ2-1; no clear D. Germline values: CDR1 MGHRA, CDR2 YSYEKL. This CDR3 has 17 amino acids. Trimming removed 2 bases at V and 2 bases at J, with 16 bases between. CDR3 sequence (DNA): TGCGCCAGCAGCCAAATGGATTTGGGGTTTACCTACAATGAGCAGTTCTTC. Protein: CASSQMDLGFTYNEQFF.

At least ten counts were recorded for this clone. V and J are TRBV7-3 and TRBJ1-1, with D unclear. The V gene lost 0 bases and the J gene lost 1 base, with 3 bases spanning the gap. The CDR3 is 13 residues long. Per germline, CDR1 SGHTA and CDR2 FQGTGA. The CDR3 reads CASSLTENTEAFF. CDR3 DNA sequence: TGTGCCAGCAGCTTAACAGAGAACACTGAAGCTTTCTTT.

This clone was picked up a small number of times. This CDR3 fails to terminate in the conserved phenylalanine or tryptophan, so it likely reflects a read error. The chain has TRBV2 and TRBJ1-2; D is unclear. V was clipped by 9 bases and J by 7 bases, with 15 bases between them. CDR1 is SNHLY and CDR2 is FYNNEI in the germline V gene. There are 12 residues in the CDR3. The chain's CDR3 is CASKASASGYTL. The CDR3 coding sequence is TGTGCCAGTAAGGCATCCGCTTCTGGCTACACCCTC.

This clone has at least ten counts. The chain carries TRBV18 and TRBJ2-7; 7 bases map to TRBD1. V lost 3 bases and J lost 1; bases outside the gene matches: 0. The CDR3 is 13 amino acids. The germline V gene encodes CDR1 KGHSH and CDR2 LQKENI. The CDR3 reads CASSPDRSYEQYF. In DNA form, the CDR3 reads TGTGCCAGCTCACCGGACAGGTCCTACGAGCAGTACTTC.

This clone was recorded many times. J is TRBJ2-7 and V is TRBV11-2; D is ambiguous. The germline V gene has CDR1 SGHAT and CDR2 FQNNGV. The CDR3 covers 13 residues. V was cut by 3 bases and J by 3 bases, with 9 bases left in between. CDR3 sequence (DNA): TGTGCCAGCAGCTTTGGAACTTACTACGAGCAGTACTTC. Amino acid sequence: CASSFGTYYEQYF.

This clone showed up just a few times. The chain couples TRBV12-3 or TRBV12-4 to TRBJ2-1, with a tentative D call TRBD2 (5 bases). Trimming removed 8 bases from V and 9 bases from J, with 26 bases in between. This CDR3 comprises 16 residues. In nucleotides, the CDR3 is TGTGCCAGCTCTCCCCTCCCCGTGGTGCGCGAGGGTGAGCAGTTCTTC. This gives the protein CASSPLPVVREGEQFF.

The gene calls are TRBV7-2 and TRBJ2-7; TRBD1 agrees at 12 bases. Germline loops: CDR1 SGHTA, CDR2 FQGNSA. The CDR3 runs to 16 residues. The V gene end was trimmed by 0 bases and the J gene end by 6 bases; junction bases not matched to a gene: 6. The CDR3 nucleotides are TGTGCCAGCAGCTTAGCTCCGGGACAGGGGGCTTCCGAGCAGTACTTC. It translates to CASSLAPGQGASEQYF.